The 2 T cell receptor beta chains presented below share a single source sample, sequenced in a study of T cells in Graves' hyperthyroidism and ophthalmopathy. TCR beta CDR3 regions were amplified from RNA transcripts. HTBI primers were used for first-round RT-PCR of the TCR CDR3. TCRdb re-derived calls from the multiplex PCR reads in MiXCR, one entry per CDR3 protein. The sample holds roughly 500,000 distinct CDR3 sequences; 11% to 15% are singletons and the top ten take 5.5% to 7.5%. Sequenced sample: blood. The receptors derive from a woman in her thirties with Graves' hyperthyroidism that later progressed to Graves' ophthalmopathy.

This clonotype has a count of ten or more. V gene TRBV2 combines with J gene TRBJ2-1; 8 nucleotides agree with TRBD1. Per germline, CDR1 SNHLY and CDR2 FYNNEI. The CDR3 spans 14 residues. V lost 6 bases and J lost 2; bases outside the gene matches: 3. The CDR3 nucleotides are TGTGCCAGCAGCCCGGACAGGGCCTACAATGAGCAGTTCTTC. Its protein product is CASSPDRAYNEQFF.

This clonotype showed up many times. V gene TRBV6-1 combines with J gene TRBJ2-1; D might be TRBD1 (6 bases). V gave up 5 bases and J gave up 4 bases, with 15 bases separating them. This CDR3 has 15 residues. Germline loops: CDR1 MNHNS, CDR2 SASEGT. The DNA of the CDR3 is TGTGCCAGCAGTTACGGAACAGGGCGATACAATGAGCAGTTCTTC. Protein sequence: CASSYGTGRYNEQFF.